This T cell receptor beta chain was retrieved from a study of shared clonotypes between healthy human individuals. A deep-level run was used for the assay. Genomic DNA of every subset was divided equally among multiple immunoSEQ plates. Produced via immunoSEQ multiplex PCR; TCRdb's table is partial and in-frame only. Here the sample spans a few hundred thousand clones, 80% to 90% being singletons. This CDR3 region has 11 residues. Trimming pared 8 bases from V and 6 bases from J, leaving 10 bases between. The germline V gene has CDR1 MNHEY and CDR2 SVGAGI. This chain joins TRBV6-5 and TRBJ2-5; D is unclear. This TCR was recovered from a man aged 18-30 years in good health. The sequencing input was memory CD8+ T cells sorted from blood. As for subset: CD45RO+ cells pooled with CCR7-negative TemRA cells. The CDR3 here is CASRSLQTQYF. CDR3 bases: TGTGCCAGCCGTTCTCTCCAGACCCAGTACTTC.